This is a list of T cell receptor beta chains from one sample in a study of T-cell reconstitution after alpha-beta-depleted transplantation in children. TCRdb redid the calling of the PCR reads with MiXCR, one entry per CDR3 protein. This table has 200,000 to 300,000 distinct CDR3 sequences, about 25% appearing once. The source material was PBMCs, sampled before TCRalphabeta/CD19-depleted stem cell transplant. The receptors were gathered from a girl aged 2-10 years with Fanconi anemia, due to receive a stem cell transplant. Both conserved end residues are part of each CDR3. Each record gives: D gene, clone size, J gene, V gene, CDR3 protein, CDR3 DNA. D genes are given only for firm matches. Not every row has a clone size; where given, it reads once, few, many or a size class.

TRBD1	NA	TRBJ2-7	TRBV20-1	CSARGDRVNEQYF	TGCAGTGCTAGGGGGGACAGGGTCAACGAGCAGTACTTC
TRBD1	many	TRBJ2-2	TRBV12-3/TRBV12-4	CASSSRTGVNTGELFF	TGTGCCAGCAGTTCGAGGACAGGGGTGAACACCGGGGAGCTGTTTTTT
TRBD2	few	TRBJ2-2	TRBV20-1	CSARVGGRVNTGELFF	TGCAGTGCTAGGGTCGGCGGGAGAGTGAACACCGGGGAGCTGTTTTTT
NA	few	TRBJ2-1	TRBV29-1	CSVEGVWTEFPEQFF	TGCAGCGTTGAAGGGGTATGGACAGAATTTCCTGAGCAGTTCTTC
NA	NA	TRBJ2-7	TRBV20-1	CSPDSSSSYEQYF	TGCAGTCCTGACAGCTCCTCCTCATACGAGCAGTACTTC
NA	many	TRBJ2-7	TRBV29-1	CSVVEAEQYF	TGCAGCGTTGTTGAAGCGGAGCAGTACTTC
TRBD2	NA	TRBJ2-5	TRBV7-2	CASSIAGGGETQYF	TGTGCCAGCAGCATAGCGGGGGGCGGGGAGACCCAGTACTTC
TRBD1	many	TRBJ1-2	TRBV29-1	CSVRTGWGYTF	TGCAGCGTCCGGACAGGGTGGGGCTACACCTTC
TRBD2	NA	TRBJ2-1	TRBV29-1	CSVVRLAGVNEQFF	TGCAGCGTTGTTCGACTAGCGGGAGTCAATGAGCAGTTCTTC
NA	NA	TRBJ2-5	TRBV20-1	CSARDLAVQETQYF	TGCAGTGCTAGAGATTTAGCCGTACAAGAGACCCAGTACTTC
NA	few	TRBJ1-5	TRBV28	CASSLSGNSNQPQHF	TGTGCCAGCAGTTTATCAGGGAATAGCAATCAGCCCCAGCATTTT
NA	many	TRBJ1-2	TRBV29-1	CSVIGGTYGYTF	TGCAGCGTGATTGGGGGAACGTATGGCTACACCTTC
TRBD2	few	TRBJ2-5	TRBV29-1	CSVGGGSETQYF	TGCAGCGTTGGGGGGGGGTCAGAGACCCAGTACTTC
NA	many	TRBJ2-7	TRBV5-5	CASSLGGGALSSYEQYF	TGTGCCAGCAGCTTAGGAGGGGGCGCCCTCAGCTCCTACGAGCAGTACTTC
NA	NA	TRBJ2-7	TRBV29-1	CSVAFGSGGSYEQYF	TGCAGCGTTGCGTTCGGGAGTGGGGGCTCCTACGAGCAGTACTTC
TRBD1	many	TRBJ2-1	TRBV20-1	CSASYHRGDYNEQFF	TGCAGTGCTAGCTACCACAGGGGGGACTACAATGAGCAGTTCTTC
TRBD1	few	TRBJ2-2	TRBV5-6	CASSSTGVAGELFF	TGTGCCAGCAGCTCTACAGGGGTAGCCGGGGAGCTGTTTTTT
NA	NA	TRBJ2-3	TRBV29-1	CSCDPILDTQYF	TGCAGCTGCGACCCTATCCTAGATACGCAGTATTTT
NA	NA	TRBJ2-3	TRBV13	CASNNDTLHTDTQYF	TGTGCCAGCAACAACGATACTCTGCACACAGATACGCAGTATTTT
TRBD1	many	TRBJ2-1	TRBV29-1	CSVGRTGSNEQFF	TGCAGCGTTGGACGGACAGGGAGCAATGAGCAGTTCTTC
NA	NA	TRBJ2-5	TRBV21-1	CASSKAKRERDGMRTQYF	TGTGCCAGCAGCAAAGCGAAGCGGGAGAGGGATGGGATGCGGACCCAGTACTTC
NA	NA	TRBJ2-5	TRBV7-2	CASSLGQLQETQYF	TGTGCCAGCAGCTTAGGCCAGCTCCAAGAGACCCAGTACTTC
NA	many	TRBJ2-1	TRBV29-1	CSVEFWRLHNEQFF	TGCAGCGTTGAATTCTGGCGGCTCCACAATGAGCAGTTCTTC
NA	many	TRBJ2-3	TRBV28	CASASVGDTQYF	TGTGCCAGCGCGTCGGTTGGAGATACGCAGTATTTT
NA	NA	TRBJ2-5	TRBV20-1	CSARVGGGVETQYF	TGCAGTGCTAGAGTGGGTGGGGGAGTGGAGACCCAGTACTTC
TRBD2	NA	TRBJ2-7	TRBV29-1	CSVVLLAGAYEQYF	TGCAGCGTTGTCCTTCTAGCGGGAGCCTACGAGCAGTACTTC